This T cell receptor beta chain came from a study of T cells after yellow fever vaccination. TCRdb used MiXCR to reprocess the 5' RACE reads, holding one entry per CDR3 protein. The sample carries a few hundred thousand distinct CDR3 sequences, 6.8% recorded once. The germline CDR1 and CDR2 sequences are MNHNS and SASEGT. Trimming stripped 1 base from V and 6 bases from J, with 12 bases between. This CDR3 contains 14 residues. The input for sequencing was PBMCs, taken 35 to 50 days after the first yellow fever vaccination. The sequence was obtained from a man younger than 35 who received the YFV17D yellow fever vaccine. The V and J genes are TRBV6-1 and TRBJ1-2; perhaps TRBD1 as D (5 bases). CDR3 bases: TGTGCCAGCAGTGAAGTGGGGCGCGACAATGGCTACACCTTC. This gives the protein CASSEVGRDNGYTF.